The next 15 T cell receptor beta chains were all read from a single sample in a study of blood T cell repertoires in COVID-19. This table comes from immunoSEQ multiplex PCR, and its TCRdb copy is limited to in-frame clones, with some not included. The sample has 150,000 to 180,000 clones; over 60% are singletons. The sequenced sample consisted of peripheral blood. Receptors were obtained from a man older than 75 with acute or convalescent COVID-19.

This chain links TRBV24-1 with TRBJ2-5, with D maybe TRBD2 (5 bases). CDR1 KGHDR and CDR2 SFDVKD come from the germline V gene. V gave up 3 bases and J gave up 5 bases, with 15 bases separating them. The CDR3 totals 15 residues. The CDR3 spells CATSDPTTRGETQYF. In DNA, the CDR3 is TGTGCCACCAGTGATCCGACAACACGCGGGGAGACCCAGTACTTC.

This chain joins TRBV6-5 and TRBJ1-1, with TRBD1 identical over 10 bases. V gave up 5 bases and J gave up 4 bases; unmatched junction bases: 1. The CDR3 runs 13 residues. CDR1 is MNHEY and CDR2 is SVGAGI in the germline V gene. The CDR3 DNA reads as TGTGCCAGCAGTAGACAGGGGGCCACTGAAGCTTTCTTT. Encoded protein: CASSRQGATEAFF.

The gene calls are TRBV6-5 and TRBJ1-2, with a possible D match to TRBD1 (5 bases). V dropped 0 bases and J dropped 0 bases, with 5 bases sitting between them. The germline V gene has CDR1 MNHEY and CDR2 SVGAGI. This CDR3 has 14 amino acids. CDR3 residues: CASSYSTANYGYTF. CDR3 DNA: TGTGCCAGCAGTTACTCGACAGCTAACTATGGCTACACCTTC.

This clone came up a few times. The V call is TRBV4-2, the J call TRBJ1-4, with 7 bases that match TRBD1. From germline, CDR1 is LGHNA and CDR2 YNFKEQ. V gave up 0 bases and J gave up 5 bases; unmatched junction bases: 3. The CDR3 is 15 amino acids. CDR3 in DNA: TGTGCCAGCAGCCAAGACGGGACAGTAAATGAAAAACTGTTTTTT. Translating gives CASSQDGTVNEKLFF.

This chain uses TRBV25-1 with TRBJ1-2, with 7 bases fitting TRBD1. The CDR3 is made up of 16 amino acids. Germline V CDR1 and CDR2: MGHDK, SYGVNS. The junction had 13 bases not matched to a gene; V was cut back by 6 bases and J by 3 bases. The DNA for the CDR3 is TGTGCCAGCAGCACGACCCCCGGGCAGGGGGACTATGGCTACACCTTC. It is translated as CASSTTPGQGDYGYTF.

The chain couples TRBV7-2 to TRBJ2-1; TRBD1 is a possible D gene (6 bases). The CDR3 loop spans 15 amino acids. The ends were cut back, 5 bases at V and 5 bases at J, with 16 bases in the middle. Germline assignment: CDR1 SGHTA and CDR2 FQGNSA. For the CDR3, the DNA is TGTGCCAGCAGCCTATCTTCGGGGACACACAATGAGCAGTTCTTC. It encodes CASSLSSGTHNEQFF.

For the CDR3, the DNA is TGTGCCAGCAGCTGGTTGCGGGGGGGAAATGAGCAGTTCTTC. Its protein product is CASSWLRGGNEQFF. The J gene is TRBJ2-1, the V gene TRBV7-2; 9 positions match TRBD2. V lost 4 bases to trimming and J lost 7 bases; unmatched junction nucleotides: 5. Germline assignment: CDR1 SGHTA and CDR2 FQGNSA. This CDR3 is 14 amino acids long.

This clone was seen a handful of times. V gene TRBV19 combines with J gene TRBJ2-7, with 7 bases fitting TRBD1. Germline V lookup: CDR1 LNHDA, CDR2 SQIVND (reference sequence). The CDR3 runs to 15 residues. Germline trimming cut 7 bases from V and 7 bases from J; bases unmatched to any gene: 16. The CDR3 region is CASTRDRASIGEQYF. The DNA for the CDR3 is TGTGCCAGTACGAGAGACAGGGCTTCGATTGGAGAGCAGTACTTC. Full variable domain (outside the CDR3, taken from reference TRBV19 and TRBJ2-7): DGGITQSPKYLFRKEGQNVTLSCEQNLNHDAMYWYRQDPGQGLRLIYYSQIVNDFQKGDIAEGYSVSREKKESFPLTVTSAQKNPTAFYLCASTRDRASIGEQYFGPGTRLTVT.

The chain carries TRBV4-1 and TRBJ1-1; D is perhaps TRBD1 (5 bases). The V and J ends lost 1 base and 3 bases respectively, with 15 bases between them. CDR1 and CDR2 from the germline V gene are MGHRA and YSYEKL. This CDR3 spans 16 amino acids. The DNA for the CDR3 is TGCGCCAGCAGCCAAGTGGAAAGGGGATGGGACACTGAAGCTTTCTTT. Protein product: CASSQVERGWDTEAFF.

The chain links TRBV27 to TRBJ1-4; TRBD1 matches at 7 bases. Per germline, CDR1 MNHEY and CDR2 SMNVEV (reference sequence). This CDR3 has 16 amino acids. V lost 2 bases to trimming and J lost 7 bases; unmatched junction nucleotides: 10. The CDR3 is CASSLLPGTEGEKLFF. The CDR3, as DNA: TGTGCCAGCAGTTTACTTCCCGGGACAGAAGGTGAAAAACTGTTTTTT.

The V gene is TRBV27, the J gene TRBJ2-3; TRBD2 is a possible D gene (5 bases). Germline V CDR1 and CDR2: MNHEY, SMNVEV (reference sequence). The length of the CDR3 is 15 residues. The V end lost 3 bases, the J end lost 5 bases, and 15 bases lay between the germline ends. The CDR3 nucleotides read TGTGCCAGCAGTTTGAGGGCGCCGCCTCGAGATACGCAGTATTTT. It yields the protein CASSLRAPPRDTQYF.

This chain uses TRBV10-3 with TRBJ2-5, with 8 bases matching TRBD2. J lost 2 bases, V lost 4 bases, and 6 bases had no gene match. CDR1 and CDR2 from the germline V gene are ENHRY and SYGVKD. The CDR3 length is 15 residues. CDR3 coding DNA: TGTGCCATCAGTGCCATTACGGGGGGGCAAGAGACCCAGTACTTC. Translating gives CAISAITGGQETQYF.

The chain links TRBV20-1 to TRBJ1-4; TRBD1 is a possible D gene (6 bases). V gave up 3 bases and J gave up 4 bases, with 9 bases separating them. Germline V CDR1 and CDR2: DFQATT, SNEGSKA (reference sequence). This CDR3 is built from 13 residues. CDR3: CSASRTVNEKLFF. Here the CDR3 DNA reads TGCAGTGCTAGTAGGACAGTTAATGAAAAACTGTTTTTT.

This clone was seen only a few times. CDR3 region: CASSPTGVNQPQHF. For the CDR3, the DNA is TGCGCCAGCAGCCCGACAGGGGTCAATCAGCCCCAGCATTTT. The chain employs TRBV4-1 and TRBJ1-5; 8 bases map to TRBD1. Germline CDR1 and CDR2: MGHRA and YSYEKL. The CDR3 contains 14 residues. With 4 bases clipped from V and 3 bases from J, the junction kept 2 bases outside the gene matches.

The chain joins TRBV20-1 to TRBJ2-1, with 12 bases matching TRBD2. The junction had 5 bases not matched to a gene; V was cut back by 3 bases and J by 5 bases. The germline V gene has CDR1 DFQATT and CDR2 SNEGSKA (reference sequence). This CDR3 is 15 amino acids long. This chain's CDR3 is CSASRTSGVNNEQFF. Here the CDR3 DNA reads TGCAGTGCTAGTCGGACTAGCGGGGTCAACAATGAGCAGTTCTTC.